Below, 30 T cell receptor beta chains from the same sample are listed, as sequenced in a study of T cells after yellow fever vaccination. TCRdb ran MiXCR on the 5' RACE reads and lists one entry per CDR3 protein. The sample carries approximately 260,000 distinct CDR3 sequences, roughly 13% recorded once. The starting material was CD4+ T cells sorted from PBMCs, obtained 45 days after the yellow fever booster vaccination. Every receptor here comes from a man aged 30 to 45 who received the YFV17D yellow fever vaccine.

The CDR3 sequence is CASSTGFVDNQPQHF. For the CDR3, the DNA is TGTGCCAGCAGCACCGGGTTTGTGGACAATCAGCCCCAGCATTTT. The chain joins TRBV28 to TRBJ1-5; D is uncertain. CDR1 is MDHEN, CDR2 SYDVKM, per germline. Trimming cost V 6 bases and J 3 bases, with 15 bases left between them. This CDR3 has 15 residues. Together with reference TRBV28 and TRBJ1-5, the CDR3 gives the full variable domain: DVKVTQSSRYLVKRTGEKVFLECVQDMDHENMFWYRQDPGLGLRLIYFSYDVKMKEKGDIPEGYSVSREKKERFSLILESASTNQTSMYLCASSTGFVDNQPQHFGDGTRLSIL.

The sample holds many counts of this clonotype. The V and J genes are TRBV7-2 and TRBJ2-1; D is perhaps TRBD1 (5 bases). The CDR3 has 15 residues. Germline V gene lookup returns CDR1 SGHTA and CDR2 FQGNSA. Trimming cost V 5 bases and J 0 bases, with 11 bases left between them. CDR3 nucleotides: TGTGCCAGCAGCCAAGACAGCAGCTCCTACAATGAGCAGTTCTTC. Translated, it gives CASSQDSSSYNEQFF.

This clonotype was detected only a few times. This chain joins TRBV20-1 and TRBJ1-5; D is uncertain. Per germline, CDR1 DFQATT and CDR2 SNEGSKA (reference sequence). The CDR3 spans 12 residues. The germline V and J ends were trimmed by 4 bases and 8 bases, with 12 bases remaining between them. This CDR3 is CSATGLNEPQHF. For the CDR3, the DNA is TGCAGTGCTACAGGCCTAAACGAGCCCCAGCATTTT.

This clonotype was seen more than once but under ten times. V is TRBV20-1 and J is TRBJ1-1; no firm D call. The V gene lost 3 bases and the J gene lost 5 bases, with 7 bases spanning the gap. Germline values: CDR1 DFQATT, CDR2 SNEGSKA (reference sequence). This CDR3 contains 11 residues. CDR3 sequence: CSASFQTEAFF. Here the CDR3 DNA reads TGCAGTGCTAGCTTCCAAACTGAAGCTTTCTTT.

This clonotype was observed at least ten times. V usage is TRBV6-5 and J usage is TRBJ2-7; 7 bases agree with TRBD1. The CDR3 runs 14 residues. Trimming at V came to 5 bases and at J to 3 bases, leaving 7 bases not matched to a gene. Looked up from germline, CDR1 is MNHEY and CDR2 is SVGAGI. In DNA, the CDR3 is TGTGCCAGCAGTACAGGGGTTAATAACTACGAGCAGTACTTC. This translates into CASSTGVNNYEQYF.

The chain is built from TRBV18 and TRBJ2-5; 14 bases are a match to TRBD2. In germline, CDR1 is KGHSH, CDR2 LQKENI. The CDR3 length is 18 residues. V lost 6 bases, J lost 3 bases, and 12 bases stayed unmatched. CDR3 region: CASSPGLAGVKGKETQYF. CDR3 nucleotides: TGTGCCAGCTCCCCGGGACTAGCGGGAGTAAAGGGTAAAGAGACCCAGTACTTC.

The rearrangement uses TRBV24-1 and TRBJ2-3, with D maybe TRBD2 (6 bases). V lost 6 bases to trimming and J lost 2 bases, with 23 bases between them. The CDR3 runs to 18 residues. Germline CDR1 KGHDR, CDR2 SFDVKD. This CDR3 is CATSRFDGGPGNTDTQYF. CDR3 DNA: TGTGCCACCAGTCGATTTGACGGAGGGCCCGGGAACACAGATACGCAGTATTTT.

This clonotype was counted a few times. The chain employs TRBV3-1 and TRBJ2-4; 9 bases fit TRBD2. After removal of 4 bases from V and 3 bases from J, the junction contained 7 bases not matched to a gene. The CDR3 sequence is 16 residues long. Germline V lookup: CDR1 LGHDT, CDR2 YNNKEL (reference sequence). The CDR3 coding sequence is TGTGCCAGCAGCCCCCGAATAGCGGGAGTCAAAAACATTCAGTACTTC. Its translation is CASSPRIAGVKNIQYF.

V and J are TRBV25-1 and TRBJ2-7, with 10 bases aligning to TRBD1. CDR3 length equals 14 residues. The V gene's germline CDR1 is MGHDK and CDR2 SYGVNS. V lost 8 bases and J lost 4; bases outside the gene matches: 8. CDR3 DNA sequence: TGTGCCAGCTCAATCGGACAGGGGGGTTACGAGCAGTACTTC. Translating gives CASSIGQGGYEQYF.

This clonotype was observed a handful of times. The J gene is TRBJ1-6, the V gene TRBV12-3 or TRBV12-4; D is unclear. This CDR3 comprises 16 residues. With 7 bases removed from V and 1 base from J, the gap between germline ends came to 14 bases. CDR3 protein: CASTNFITSYNSPLHF. The DNA for the CDR3 is TGTGCCAGCACCAATTTTATTACTTCCTATAATTCACCCCTCCACTTT.

This chain joins TRBV10-3 and TRBJ2-7, with 7 bases lining up with TRBD2. After removal of 9 bases from V and 2 bases from J, the junction contained 4 bases not matched to a gene. Germline CDR1 and CDR2: ENHRY and SYGVKD. The CDR3 runs 12 residues. This CDR3 reads CAISLAAYEQYF. Written as DNA, the CDR3 is TGTGCCATTTCTCTAGCGGCCTACGAGCAGTACTTC.

V and J are TRBV12-3 or TRBV12-4 and TRBJ2-2; 8 bases align to TRBD2. CDR3 size: 15 residues. V lost 3 bases to trimming and J lost 5 bases; unmatched junction nucleotides: 5. The CDR3 loop is CASSFTGGRTGELFF. DNA for the CDR3: TGTGCCAGCAGTTTTACGGGAGGGCGTACCGGGGAGCTGTTTTTT.

This clonotype was counted ten times or more. This sequence joins TRBV18 and TRBJ1-2; D unclear. In germline, CDR1 is KGHSH, CDR2 LQKENI. The V and J ends lost 3 bases and 8 bases respectively, with 16 bases between them. The CDR3 covers 14 residues. Here the CDR3 reads CASSPEGQPWGYTF. The CDR3 nucleotides are TGTGCCAGCTCACCGGAGGGTCAACCTTGGGGCTACACCTTC.

The genes are TRBV5-1 and TRBJ2-1; 7 nucleotides agree with TRBD1. The CDR3 runs to 13 residues. Germline assignment: CDR1 SGHRS and CDR2 YFSETQ. After removal of 4 bases from V and 9 bases from J, the junction contained 7 bases not matched to a gene. The CDR3 nucleotides read TGCGCCAGCAGCCCTGACAGGGTAGCTGAGCAGTTCTTC. Its protein is CASSPDRVAEQFF.

This clonotype was seen more than once but under ten times. V usage is TRBV4-1 and J usage is TRBJ2-5, with 13 bases that match TRBD2. The germline V gene has CDR1 MGHRA and CDR2 YSYEKL. The CDR3 spans 17 residues. V shed 2 bases and J 4 bases; nucleotides not matched to a gene: 7. CDR3 amino acids: CASSQLGLAGVGETQYF. CDR3 sequence (DNA): TGCGCCAGCAGCCAACTAGGACTAGCGGGAGTAGGAGAGACCCAGTACTTC.

The chain has TRBV4-3 and TRBJ2-7, with 8 positions matching TRBD2. This CDR3 comprises 16 residues. Per germline, CDR1 LGHNA and CDR2 YSLEER. V trimming: 0 bases; J trimming: 2 bases; junction bases outside the gene matches: 6. The CDR3 DNA reads TGCGCCAGCAGCCAAGATTTAGCGGGGACGACCTACGAGCAGTACTTC. This gives the protein CASSQDLAGTTYEQYF.

The chain employs TRBV3-1 and TRBJ2-3; the D is unclear. The CDR3 runs 16 residues. Trimming took 3 bases from V and 1 from J, leaving 14 bases between them. The germline V gene encodes CDR1 LGHDT and CDR2 YNNKEL (reference sequence). CDR3 DNA: TGTGCCAGCAGCCAGTACTGGCGGTCTGGCACAGATACGCAGTATTTT. It codes for CASSQYWRSGTDTQYF.

The rearrangement uses TRBV7-2 and TRBJ2-7, with TRBD2 matching 10 bases. The CDR3 is made up of 14 amino acids. V shed 4 bases, J shed 3 bases, and the junction held 3 bases outside the gene matches. Germline assignment: CDR1 SGHTA and CDR2 FQGNSA. The CDR3 reads CASSSSSGSYEQYF. The CDR3 coding sequence is TGTGCCAGCAGCTCCTCTAGCGGGAGCTACGAGCAGTACTTC.

The chain recombines TRBV6-2 or TRBV6-3 with TRBJ2-1; the match to TRBD2 covers 12 bases. CDR3 size: 18 residues. Germline V gene lookup returns CDR1 MNHEY and CDR2 SVGEGT. With V trimmed by 6 bases and J by 0 bases, 9 bases remained unmatched. The CDR3 loop is CASRAGLAGKSSYNEQFF. CDR3 coding DNA: TGTGCCAGCAGGGCGGGACTAGCGGGCAAGAGCTCCTACAATGAGCAGTTCTTC.

In this sample, this clonotype turned up a few times. V and J are TRBV3-1 and TRBJ2-2; 8 bases map to TRBD2. Losses at the gene ends were 6 bases for V and 6 bases for J; bases not matched to a gene: 9. Germline assignment: CDR1 LGHDT and CDR2 YNNKEL (reference sequence). The CDR3 totals 15 residues. The CDR3 reads CASRFGTSIAGELFF. The CDR3 DNA is TGTGCCAGCAGATTCGGGACTAGTATCGCCGGGGAGCTGTTTTTT. The variable domain in full, with the rest retrieved from reference TRBV3-1 and TRBJ2-2, is DTAVSQTPKYLVTQMGNDKSIKCEQNLGHDTMYWYKQDSKKFLKIMFSYNNKELIINETVPNRFSPKSPDKAHLNLHINSLELGDSAVYFCASRFGTSIAGELFFGEGSRLTVL.

The rearrangement uses TRBV6-1 and TRBJ2-6; 12 bases align to TRBD1. Trimming removed 6 bases from V and 2 bases from J; junction bases left unmatched: 11. Germline lookup yields CDR1 MNHNS and CDR2 SASEGT. The CDR3 sequence is 19 residues long. The CDR3 DNA reads TGTGCCAGCAGGCCTACGGGGACAGGGGGCGTTACTGGGGCCAACGTCCTGACTTTC. This translates into CASRPTGTGGVTGANVLTF.

The chain links TRBV30 to TRBJ2-3; tentatively, D is TRBD1 (8 bases). The germline gives CDR1 GTSNPN, CDR2 SVGIG (reference sequence). V shed 5 bases and J shed 7 bases, with 31 bases lying between them. This CDR3 contains 18 residues. CDR3 sequence reads: CAWGTGAWLGEGRNTQYF. The CDR3 DNA sequence: TGTGCCTGGGGGACAGGCGCCTGGTTAGGGGAGGGCCGGAATACGCAGTATTTT.

This clonotype turned up a few times. J is TRBJ2-5 and V is TRBV20-1; 10 nucleotides agree with TRBD2. Germline lookup yields CDR1 DFQATT and CDR2 SNEGSKA (reference sequence). J lost 1 base, V lost 0 bases, and 8 bases had no gene match. The CDR3 contains 17 residues. CDR3 loop: CSARDPGSGRAQETQYF. In DNA form, the CDR3 reads TGCAGTGCTAGAGACCCCGGGAGCGGGAGGGCCCAAGAGACCCAGTACTTC.

The CDR3 coding sequence is TGTGCCAGCAGTTTGGCCGGCTCGTCCGGGGAGCTGTTTTTT. Protein product: CASSLAGSSGELFF. This chain uses TRBV12-3 or TRBV12-4 with TRBJ2-2; D call uncertain. This CDR3 comprises 14 residues. The V gene lost 3 bases and the J gene lost 6 bases, with 11 bases spanning the gap.

This clonotype appeared a few times. This chain connects TRBV7-2 to TRBJ2-1, with 10 bases fitting TRBD2. After removal of 9 bases from V and 6 bases from J, the junction contained 5 bases not matched to a gene. Germline CDR1 SGHTA, CDR2 FQGNSA. This CDR3 is 13 amino acids long. CDR3 sequence reads: CASKLAGGNEQFF. CDR3 DNA sequence: TGTGCCAGTAAATTAGCGGGAGGCAATGAGCAGTTCTTC.

This clonotype has just a few counts. V usage is TRBV25-1 and J usage is TRBJ2-7; 7 bases line up with TRBD1. The CDR3 sequence is 12 residues long. Losses at the gene ends were 8 bases for V and 4 bases for J; bases not matched to a gene: 5. Germline V gene data show CDR1 as MGHDK and CDR2 as SYGVNS. CDR3: CASDRATYEQYF. The CDR3 bases are TGTGCCAGCGACAGGGCTACGTACGAGCAGTACTTC.

This clonotype was observed a few times. This chain links TRBV20-1 with TRBJ2-7, with D possibly TRBD1 on 6 matching bases. The CDR3 spans 16 residues. Germline-derived CDR1 and CDR2 are DFQATT and SNEGSKA (reference sequence). V lost 1 base and J 4 bases, leaving 20 bases between the germline ends. The CDR3 spells CSARVRGRRAQYEQYF. The CDR3, as DNA: TGCAGTGCTAGAGTCAGGGGAAGGCGGGCACAATACGAGCAGTACTTC.

This clonotype has a handful of counts. The rearrangement links TRBV5-5 to TRBJ2-7, with D maybe TRBD1 (6 bases). Germline CDR1 SGHKS, CDR2 YYEKEE (reference sequence). Between the trimmed V and J ends, which lost 4 bases and 10 bases, there was a span of 15 bases. This CDR3 has 12 amino acids. CDR3 coding DNA: TGTGCCAGCAGCCAACCGACAGGCGGACAGTACTTC. Translation: CASSQPTGGQYF.

This chain joins TRBV7-9 and TRBJ2-3; 7 bases are a match to TRBD1. Germline V CDR1 and CDR2: SEHNR, FQNEAQ (reference sequence). The length of the CDR3 is 15 residues. The V and J ends lost 1 base and 1 base, in that order; junction bases with no gene match: 2. CDR3 region: CASSLVQGGTDTQYF. The CDR3 bases are TGTGCCAGCAGCTTAGTTCAGGGGGGCACAGATACGCAGTATTTT.

This clonotype was recorded a few times. The J gene is TRBJ2-7, the V gene TRBV5-4; a weak D match, TRBD1 (6 bases). V was clipped by 4 bases and J by 3 bases, with 23 bases between them. The germline V gene encodes CDR1 SGHNT and CDR2 YYREEE (reference sequence). The CDR3 sequence is 17 residues long. The CDR3 nucleotides are TGTGCCAGCAGCCCCCTTCAACCAGGGAAACAGGGCTACGAGCAGTACTTC. Translated, it gives CASSPLQPGKQGYEQYF.